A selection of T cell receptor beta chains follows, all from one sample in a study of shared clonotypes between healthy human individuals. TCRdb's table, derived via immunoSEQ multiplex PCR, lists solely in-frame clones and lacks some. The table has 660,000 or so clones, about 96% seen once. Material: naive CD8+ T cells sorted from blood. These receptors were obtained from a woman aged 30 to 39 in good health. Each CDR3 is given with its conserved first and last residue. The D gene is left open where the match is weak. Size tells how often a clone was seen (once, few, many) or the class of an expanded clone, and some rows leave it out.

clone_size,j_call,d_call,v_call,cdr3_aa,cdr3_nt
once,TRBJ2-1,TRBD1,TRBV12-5,CASGLGQGIHNEQFF,TGTGCTAGTGGTTTGGGACAGGGTATCCACAATGAGCAGTTCTTC
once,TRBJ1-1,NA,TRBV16,CASSQHWENTEAFF,TGTGCCAGCAGCCAACACTGGGAGAACACTGAAGCTTTCTTT
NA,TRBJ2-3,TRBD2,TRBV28,CASSLEGRGTDTQYF,TGTGCCAGCAGTTTAGAAGGGAGGGGCACAGATACGCAGTATTTT
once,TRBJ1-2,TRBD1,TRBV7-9,CASSLGIQGTPNYGYTF,TGTGCCAGCAGCTTAGGGATACAGGGGACACCCAACTATGGCTACACCTTC
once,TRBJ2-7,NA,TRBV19,CASSIGHRGYEQYF,TGTGCCAGTAGTATAGGGCACCGGGGCTACGAGCAGTACTTC
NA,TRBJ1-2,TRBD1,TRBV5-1,CASSSWTGPDGYTF,TGCGCCAGCAGCTCGTGGACAGGGCCCGATGGCTACACCTTC
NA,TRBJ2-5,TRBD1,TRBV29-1,CSVQGASDQETQYF,TGCAGCGTCCAGGGGGCCTCGGACCAAGAGACCCAGTACTTC
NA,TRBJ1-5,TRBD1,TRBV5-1,CASSLDRGLGQPQHF,TGCGCCAGCAGCCTCGACAGGGGGCTAGGTCAGCCCCAGCATTTT
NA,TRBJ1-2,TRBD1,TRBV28,CASSPFASGTGDGYTF,TGTGCGAGCAGCCCGTTCGCCTCCGGGACAGGGGATGGCTACACCTTC
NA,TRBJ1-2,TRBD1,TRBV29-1,CSVEGDRGFFYTF,TGCAGCGTTGAGGGGGACAGGGGTTTTTTCTACACCTTC
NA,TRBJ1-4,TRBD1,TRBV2,CASSERDRGYLANEKLFF,TGTGCCAGCAGTGAACGTGACAGGGGGTACTTAGCTAATGAAAAACTGTTTTTT
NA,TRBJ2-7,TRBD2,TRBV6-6,CASSLTSGSYEQYF,TGTGCCAGCAGTTTGACTAGCGGATCCTACGAGCAGTACTTC
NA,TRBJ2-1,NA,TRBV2,CASSASPRGDEQFF,TGTGCCAGCAGTGCTTCACCGAGGGGGGATGAGCAGTTCTTC
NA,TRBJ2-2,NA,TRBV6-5,CASTPQVSNTGELFF,TGTGCCAGCACCCCCCAGGTCTCGAACACCGGGGAGCTGTTTTTT
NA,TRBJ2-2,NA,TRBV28,CASTWAGAGELFF,TGTGCCAGCACTTGGGCGGGTGCCGGGGAGCTGTTTTTT
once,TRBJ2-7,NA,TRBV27,CASGFTGRLDEQYF,TGTGCCAGCGGATTTACAGGGAGGCTGGACGAGCAGTACTTC
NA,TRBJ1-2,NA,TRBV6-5,CASSYSTDYGYTF,TGTGCCAGCAGTTACTCCACAGACTATGGCTACACCTTC
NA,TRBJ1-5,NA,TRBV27,CASSSRGPSNQPQHF,TGTGCCAGCAGTTCCAGGGGTCCTAGCAATCAGCCCCAGCATTTT
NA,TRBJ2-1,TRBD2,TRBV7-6,CASSMSGSLHNEQFF,TGTGCCAGCAGCATGAGCGGGAGCCTTCACAATGAGCAGTTCTTC
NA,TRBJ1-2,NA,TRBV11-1,CASSFGNRYGYTF,TGTGCCAGCAGCTTCGGTAACCGCTATGGCTACACCTTC
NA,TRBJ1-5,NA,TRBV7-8,CASSPRQVNQPQHF,TGTGCCAGCAGCCCCCGACAAGTCAATCAGCCCCAGCATTTT
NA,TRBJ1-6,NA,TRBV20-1,CSARFPPLHF,TGCAGTGCTAGATTTCCACCCCTCCACTTT
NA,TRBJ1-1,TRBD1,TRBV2,CFTPRDRTMNTEAFF,TGTTTCACTCCTCGGGACAGAACTATGAACACTGAAGCTTTCTTT
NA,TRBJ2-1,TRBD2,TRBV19,CASSIEPLLAGGPHEQFF,TGTGCCAGTAGTATAGAACCCCTACTAGCGGGAGGGCCCCATGAGCAGTTCTTC
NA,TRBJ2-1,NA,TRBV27,CASSLGPGVSRAYNEQFF,TGTGCCAGCAGTTTAGGACCTGGTGTTTCCAGGGCCTACAATGAGCAGTTCTTC
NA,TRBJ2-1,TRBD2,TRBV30,CAWSVGSSGRGNEQFF,TGTGCCTGGAGTGTAGGGAGTAGCGGGAGAGGTAATGAGCAGTTCTTC
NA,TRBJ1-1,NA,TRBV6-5,CASSFDRNTEAFF,TGTGCCAGCAGTTTTGACAGAAACACTGAAGCTTTCTTT
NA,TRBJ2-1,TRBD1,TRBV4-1,CASSQEGETGNKNSHNEQFF,TGCGCCAGCAGCCAAGAGGGGGAGACAGGGAACAAAAATTCACACAATGAGCAGTTCTTC
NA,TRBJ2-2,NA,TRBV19,CASSMSGTGELFF,TGTGCCAGTAGTATGTCCGGGACCGGGGAGCTGTTTTTT
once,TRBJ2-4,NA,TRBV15,CATSRGGEGKNIQYF,TGTGCCACCAGCAGAGGCGGGGAAGGCAAAAACATTCAGTACTTC
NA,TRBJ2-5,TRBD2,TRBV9,CASSAPGEGITETQYF,TGTGCCAGCAGCGCCCCTGGGGAGGGTATAACGGAGACCCAGTACTTC
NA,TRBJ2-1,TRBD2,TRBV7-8,CASSSTLAGEGTEQFF,TGTGCCAGCAGCTCCACCCTAGCGGGAGAAGGCACTGAGCAGTTCTTC
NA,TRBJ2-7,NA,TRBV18,CASSPGNGGLPSSYEQYF,TGTGCCAGCTCACCAGGGAATGGGGGACTGCCGAGCTCCTACGAGCAGTACTTC
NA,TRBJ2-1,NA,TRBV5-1,CASSTGTGTSHLNEQFF,TGCGCCAGCAGCACAGGGACAGGGACTAGCCACCTCAATGAGCAGTTCTTC
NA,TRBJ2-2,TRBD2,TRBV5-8,CASSFLAGFSGELFF,TGTGCCAGCAGCTTCCTAGCGGGATTTTCGGGGGAGCTGTTTTTT
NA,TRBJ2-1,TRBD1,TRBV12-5,CASGLGGTGTYNEQFF,TGTGCTAGTGGTTTGGGGGGGACAGGTACCTACAATGAGCAGTTCTTC
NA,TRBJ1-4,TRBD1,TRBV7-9,CASSPQGAGDQVTGKLFF,TGTGCCAGCAGCCCCCAGGGGGCAGGGGATCAAGTGACGGGTAAACTGTTTTTT
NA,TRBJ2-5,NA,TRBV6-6,CASSYSNPEQETQYF,TGTGCCAGCAGTTACTCGAACCCGGAACAAGAGACCCAGTACTTC
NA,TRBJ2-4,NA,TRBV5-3,CARSSWTKLAKNIQYF,TGTGCCAGAAGCTCTTGGACAAAACTAGCCAAAAACATTCAGTACTTC
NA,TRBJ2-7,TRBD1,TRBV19,CASRPGGQDEQYF,TGTGCCAGTAGGCCAGGGGGCCAGGACGAGCAGTACTTC
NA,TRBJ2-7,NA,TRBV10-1,CASSRDADSYEQYF,TGCGCCAGCAGCCGGGACGCCGACTCCTACGAGCAGTACTTC
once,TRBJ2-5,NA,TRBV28,CASSFLHEGVSETQYF,TGTGCCAGCAGTTTTCTTCACGAGGGAGTGAGTGAGACCCAGTACTTC
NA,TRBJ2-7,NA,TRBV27,CASSFQGVNEQYF,TGTGCCAGCAGTTTCCAGGGTGTCAACGAGCAGTACTTC
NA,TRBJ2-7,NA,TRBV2,CASMSLYTSYEQYF,TGTGCCAGCATGAGTCTATATACCTCCTACGAGCAGTACTTC
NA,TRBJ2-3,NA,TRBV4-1,CASSPYLRGLIRLVTDTQYF,TGCGCCAGCAGCCCTTATCTCCGGGGGCTTATACGGCTAGTAACAGATACGCAGTATTTT
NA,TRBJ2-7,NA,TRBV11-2,CASSLDTRDKLSYEQYF,TGTGCCAGCAGCTTGGACACTCGGGACAAACTTTCCTACGAGCAGTACTTC
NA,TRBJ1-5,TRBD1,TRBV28,CASSGGQGGFYSNQPQHF,TGTGCCAGCAGCGGAGGACAGGGGGGATTCTATAGCAATCAGCCCCAGCATTTT
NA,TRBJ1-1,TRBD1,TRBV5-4,CASSTGQIEAFF,TGTGCCAGCAGCACGGGACAGATTGAAGCTTTCTTT
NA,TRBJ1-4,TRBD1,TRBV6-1,CASSGLGTGDEKLFF,TGTGCCAGCAGCGGACTCGGGACAGGCGATGAAAAACTGTTTTTT
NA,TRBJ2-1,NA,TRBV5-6,CASSLAFPNEQFF,TGTGCCAGCAGCTTGGCCTTTCCCAATGAGCAGTTCTTC
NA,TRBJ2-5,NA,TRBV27,CASSLGVGAGETQYF,TGTGCCAGCAGTTTAGGGGTAGGGGCAGGAGAGACCCAGTACTTC
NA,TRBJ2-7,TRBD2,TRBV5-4,CASSLPHGLAGVREQYF,TGTGCCAGCAGCTTGCCCCACGGACTAGCGGGCGTGAGGGAGCAGTACTTC
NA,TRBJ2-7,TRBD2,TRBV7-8,CASIQPNPGLAYEQYF,TGTGCCAGCATCCAACCAAACCCGGGACTAGCCTACGAGCAGTACTTC